Each of the 4 T cell receptor beta chains below was sequenced from the same sample in a study of blood T cell repertoires in COVID-19. TCRdb's copy holds only in-frame clones and misses some; the assay was immunoSEQ multiplex PCR. The sample lists about 140,000 clones; over 75% were seen once. The specimen sequenced was peripheral blood. These receptors were obtained from a man in his 60s with active or convalescent COVID-19.

The gene calls are TRBV2 and TRBJ2-6, with D possibly TRBD1 on 6 matching bases. This CDR3 spans 16 amino acids. Germline V CDR1 and CDR2: SNHLY, FYNNEI. Trimming stripped 8 bases from V and 0 bases from J, with 14 bases between. The CDR3 is CASSRQALSGANVLTF. In DNA, the CDR3 is TGTGCCAGCTCGAGACAGGCTCTCTCTGGGGCCAACGTCCTGACTTTC.

The chain employs TRBV4-2 and TRBJ1-4; 8 bases match TRBD1. The length of the CDR3 is 13 residues. CDR1 is LGHNA and CDR2 is YNFKEQ in the germline V gene. Trimming removed 4 bases from V and 10 bases from J; junction bases left unmatched: 5. Written as DNA, the CDR3 is TGTGCCAGCAGCCCCAAGACAGGGGCAAAACTGTTTTTT. Its translation: CASSPKTGAKLFF.

This clone was recorded a few times. The rearrangement joins TRBV18 to TRBJ2-7; D is possibly TRBD1 (6 bases). CDR3 length: 14 amino acids. V was trimmed by 4 bases and J by 2 bases, leaving 12 bases between them. Germline values: CDR1 KGHSH, CDR2 LQKENI. CDR3 sequence reads: CASSLQGMTYEQYF. CDR3 sequence (DNA): TGTGCCAGCTCACTTCAGGGGATGACCTACGAGCAGTACTTC.

The chain joins TRBV7-2 to TRBJ2-1; 12 positions match TRBD2. V lost 4 bases, J lost 4 bases, and 8 bases stayed unmatched. This CDR3 spans 17 amino acids. Germline values: CDR1 SGHTA, CDR2 FQGNSA. The CDR3 region has the DNA TGTGCCAGCAGCTACCGTCTCCTAGCGGGAGGGTACAATGAGCAGTTCTTC. Translated, it gives CASSYRLLAGGYNEQFF.